This TCR beta chain was observed in a study of blood T cell repertoires in COVID-19. Background on the study: PBMCs, B-cell-depleted T cells, or T cells were the source of the cDNA or gDNA that made up the material.

The table lists this clone with a few counts. Produced via immunoSEQ multiplex PCR; TCRdb's table is partial and in-frame only. The sample has fewer than 120,000 clones, about 80% seen once. V lost 6 bases and J 3 bases, leaving 11 bases between the germline ends. Germline assignment: CDR1 MNHEY and CDR2 SVGAGI. This CDR3 spans 14 amino acids. This sequence joins TRBV6-5 and TRBJ2-2; no clear D. Sequencing input: peripheral blood. This TCR came from a woman older than 75 with active or convalescent COVID-19. This CDR3 reads CASSYVGYTGELFF. CDR3 coding DNA: TGTGCCAGCAGCTATGTCGGGTACACCGGGGAGCTGTTTTTT.